The 16 T cell receptor beta chains below all came from one sample that was sequenced in a study of T cells after posttransplantation cyclophosphamide (dated by TCRdb to the mid-2010s). In the paper's terms, the treatment or condition label means: high-dose cyclophosphamide on days +3 and +4 as single-agent GVHD prophylaxis. PTCy patients received busulfan and fludarabine conditioning, a related or unrelated marrow graft, and cyclophosphamide on days +3 and +4. The method behind the library was the immunoSEQ multiplex PCR assay. This is the immuneACCESS table as TCRdb keeps it, with only in-frame sequences that have V and J called. A part of the clones is gone; compared with another copy, unresolved V genes explain less than half, and the rest is unexplained. Across this sample there are some 43,000 clones, with 80% to 95% seen only once. 2% to 2.5% of the sample is taken by the ten largest. This specimen was PBMCs, taken roughly 59 days after allogeneic stem cell transplant with posttransplant cyclophosphamide. Every receptor here comes from a male patient in his sixties or seventies who received an allogeneic stem cell transplant from a related donor and was CMV-positive. After transplantation, some T cells may belong to the graft donor instead of the recipient.

This chain uses TRBV11-2 with TRBJ2-1, with D maybe TRBD1 (6 bases). The ends were cut back, 0 bases at V and 1 base at J, with 19 bases in the middle. Germline CDR1 SGHAT, CDR2 FQNNGV. The CDR3 spans 19 residues. Written as DNA, the CDR3 is TGTGCCAGCAGCTTAGATAAATTGAGAAGGGACAATTCCTACAATGAGCAGTTCTTC. This gives the protein CASSLDKLRRDNSYNEQFF.

This chain links TRBV11-2 with TRBJ2-7; 7 bases line up with TRBD2. The CDR3 totals 14 residues. Germline lookup yields CDR1 SGHAT and CDR2 FQNNGV. With 5 bases clipped from V and 2 bases from J, the junction kept 6 bases outside the gene matches. CDR3 amino acids: CASSGRGKTYEQYF. In nucleotides, the CDR3 is TGTGCCAGCAGCGGGAGGGGCAAGACCTACGAGCAGTACTTC.

The V call is TRBV4-1, the J call TRBJ2-3, with 11 bases matching TRBD2. Looked up from germline, CDR1 is MGHRA and CDR2 is YSYEKL. With V trimmed by 4 bases and J by 4 bases, 7 bases remained unmatched. The CDR3 runs to 16 residues. The CDR3 DNA sequence: TGCGCCAGCAGCCCAGTAGCGGGGGGGGCGGCAGATACGCAGTATTTT. It translates to CASSPVAGGAADTQYF.

This chain's CDR3 is CAISEGQGWITEAFF. The CDR3 bases are TGTGCCATCAGCGAGGGACAGGGCTGGATCACTGAAGCTTTCTTT. The rearrangement links TRBV10-3 to TRBJ1-1; 9 bases match TRBD1. Germline V lookup: CDR1 ENHRY, CDR2 SYGVKD. There are 15 residues in the CDR3. The J segment lost 4 bases and the V segment lost 6 bases, leaving 9 bases of the junction unmatched.

The CDR3 bases are TGCGCCAGCAGCGGAGGTCAATACCAAGAGACCCAGTACTTC. Its protein is CASSGGQYQETQYF. The chain employs TRBV5-1 and TRBJ2-5, with D maybe TRBD2 (5 bases). V was trimmed by 4 bases and J by 0 bases, leaving 10 bases between them. This CDR3 has 14 amino acids. Per germline, CDR1 SGHRS and CDR2 YFSETQ.

V gene TRBV2 combines with J gene TRBJ2-1; perhaps TRBD1 as D (5 bases). Germline CDR1 reads SNHLY; CDR2 reads FYNNEI. CDR3 length: 16 amino acids. The V and J ends lost 6 bases and 0 bases respectively, with 15 bases between them. The CDR3 sequence is CASSAKQVTSYNEQFF. The CDR3 DNA follows: TGTGCCAGCAGCGCCAAACAGGTCACCTCCTACAATGAGCAGTTCTTC.

A few counts support this clone. The V and J genes are TRBV25-1 and TRBJ2-5; TRBD1 matches 7 bases. Per germline, CDR1 MGHDK and CDR2 SYGVNS. V gave up 4 bases and J gave up 2 bases; unmatched junction bases: 4. This CDR3 comprises 14 residues. The CDR3 DNA reads TGTGCCAGCAGTGCCCGACAGGGACAAGAGACCCAGTACTTC. Amino acids: CASSARQGQETQYF.

This clone was picked up one time. The chain links TRBV6-5 to TRBJ2-1; D perhaps matches TRBD1 (5 bases). With 6 bases removed from V and 0 bases from J, the gap between germline ends came to 12 bases. CDR3 length equals 15 residues. The germline V gene has CDR1 MNHEY and CDR2 SVGAGI. The CDR3 is CASSYLDSSYNEQFF. CDR3 nucleotides: TGTGCCAGCAGCTACCTCGACAGCTCCTACAATGAGCAGTTCTTC.

The chain carries TRBV6-1 and TRBJ1-3, with D tentatively TRBD1 (6 bases). V was trimmed by 8 bases and J by 5 bases, leaving 10 bases between them. This CDR3 comprises 12 residues. The germline CDR1 and CDR2 sequences are MNHNS and SASEGT. CDR3 nucleotides: TGTGCCAGCGAGGACAGCAGAAACACCATATATTTT. This encodes CASEDSRNTIYF.

The V and J genes are TRBV2 and TRBJ1-2; D possibly corresponds to TRBD1 (6 bases). This CDR3 region has 13 residues. Trimming removed 5 bases at V and 8 bases at J, with 15 bases between. Per the germline V gene, CDR1 is SNHLY and CDR2 is FYNNEI. In nucleotides, the CDR3 is TGTGCCAGCAGTTCGGGGGGCAGCCGCGGCTACACCTTC. Amino acid sequence: CASSSGGSRGYTF. Supplemented by reference TRBV2 and TRBJ1-2, the full variable domain reads EPEVTQTPSHQVTQMGQEVILRCVPISNHLYFYWYRQILGQKVEFLVSFYNNEISEKSEIFDDQFSVERPDGSNFTLKIRSTKLEDSAMYFCASSSGGSRGYTFGSGTRLTVV.

This rearrangement joins TRBV27 to TRBJ1-6; the D gene is possibly TRBD1 (5 bases). V shed 6 bases and J shed 8 bases, with 14 bases lying between them. Germline V gives CDR1 MNHEY, CDR2 SMNVEV (reference sequence). This CDR3 has 14 residues. The CDR3 is CASSWGTYDSPLHF. The CDR3 nucleotides read TGTGCCAGCAGCTGGGGGACTTACGATTCACCCCTCCACTTT.

The chain carries TRBV5-1 and TRBJ2-2; D ambiguous. Germline-derived CDR1 and CDR2 are SGHRS and YFSETQ. The CDR3 has 14 residues. The V and J ends lost 1 base and 1 base respectively, with 5 bases between them. CDR3 residues: CASSLNRNTGELFF. CDR3 bases: TGCGCCAGCAGCTTGAACAGGAACACCGGGGAGCTGTTTTTT. Variable domain in full (rest from reference TRBV5-1 and TRBJ2-2): KAGVTQTPRYLIKTRGQQVTLSCSPISGHRSVSWYQQTPGQGLQFLFEYFSETQRNKGNFPGRFSGRQFSNSRSEMNVSTLELGDSALYLCASSLNRNTGELFFGEGSRLTVL.

The chain combines TRBV19 with TRBJ2-3; 10 bases line up with TRBD2. The CDR3 sequence is 16 residues long. The V gene end was trimmed by 5 bases and the J gene end by 6 bases; junction bases not matched to a gene: 11. Germline V gene sequence: CDR1 LNHDA, CDR2 SQIVND (reference sequence). CDR3 protein: CASSSWTSGPGDTQYF. In DNA form, the CDR3 reads TGTGCCAGTAGTTCCTGGACTAGCGGCCCTGGCGATACGCAGTATTTT.

The rearrangement uses TRBV27 and TRBJ2-7, with TRBD2 as a possible D gene (5 bases). Germline lookup yields CDR1 MNHEY and CDR2 SMNVEV (reference sequence). CDR3 length: 15 residues. With 3 bases removed from V and 0 bases from J, the gap between germline ends came to 12 bases. CDR3 nucleotides: TGTGCCAGCAGTTTTAGAGCTGGGAGCTCCTACGAGCAGTACTTC. Its protein is CASSFRAGSSYEQYF.

Only a few counts were recorded for this clone. The rearrangement links TRBV5-1 to TRBJ2-5; D gene ambiguous. V was trimmed by 0 bases and J by 0 bases, leaving 3 bases between them. CDR3 size: 13 residues. From germline, CDR1 is SGHRS and CDR2 YFSETQ. CDR3: CASSLVDQETQYF. The CDR3 DNA sequence: TGCGCCAGCAGCTTGGTAGACCAAGAGACCCAGTACTTC.

The rearrangement joins TRBV28 to TRBJ2-1, with 8 bases identical to TRBD1. The CDR3 is 15 amino acids. In germline, CDR1 is MDHEN, CDR2 SYDVKM. V was pared by 8 bases and J by 0 bases, with 6 bases of the junction left unmatched. The CDR3 DNA reads TGTGCCAGCGGCCCACAGGGGGGCTCCTACAATGAGCAGTTCTTC. It yields the protein CASGPQGGSYNEQFF.